The clone carrying this T cell receptor (beta chain) occurred a few times. This sample was taken from a study of T cells in Graves' hyperthyroidism and ophthalmopathy. Looked up from germline, CDR1 is SGHNT and CDR2 is YYREEE (reference sequence). The ends were cut back, 6 bases at V and 5 bases at J, with 17 bases in the middle. The CDR3 extends over 14 amino acids. TCR beta CDR3 regions were amplified from RNA transcripts. RT-PCR in the first round (using the HTBI primer set) targeted the TCR CDR3. A single record per CDR3 protein comes from TCRdb applying MiXCR to the multiplex PCR reads. The repertoire holds 250,000 to 350,000 distinct CDR3 sequences, with about a sixth as singletons.

The sample was blood. The chain joins TRBV5-4 to TRBJ1-2; possible D gene TRBD1, 5 bases. This TCR derives from a woman aged 55 to 70 with Graves' ophthalmopathy. CDR3 DNA sequence: TGTGCCAGCACCTCCGGGGGGGTCGTTTATGGCTACACCTTC. Protein: CASTSGGVVYGYTF. Together with reference TRBV5-4 and TRBJ1-2, the CDR3 gives the full variable domain: ETGVTQSPTHLIKTRGQQVTLRCSSQSGHNTVSWYQQALGQGPQFIFQYYREEENGRGNFPPRFSGLQFPNYSSELNVNALELDDSALYLCASTSGGVVYGYTFGSGTRLTVV.